Listed below are T cell receptor beta chains from one sample, sequenced in a study of blood T cell repertoires in COVID-19. Assay used: immunoSEQ multiplex PCR; TCRdb lists only in-frame clones, some missing. Of a few hundred thousand clones in the sample, over 65% are singletons; the top ten hold more than 1%. Sequenced input: peripheral blood. Receptor source: a human donor with acute or convalescent COVID-19. The donor label of this sample is uncertain. Each CDR3 is given with its conserved first and last residue. D genes are given only for firm matches. Clone size appears in some rows only: once, few, many, or a class for an expanded clone.

TRBV6-5	.	.	TRBJ2-7	CASSYSSTREQYF	TGTGCCAGCAGTTACTCGAGCACTAGGGAGCAGTACTTC
TRBV19	TRBD1	.	TRBJ1-2	CAAKGTGGYGYTF	TGTGCCGCGAAAGGGACAGGGGGCTATGGCTACACCTTC
TRBV7-9	TRBD1	.	TRBJ1-4	CASSRLGQLDEKLFF	TGTGCCAGCAGCCGGCTGGGACAGTTGGATGAAAAACTGTTTTTT
TRBV3-1/TRBV3-2	TRBD1	once	TRBJ2-7	CASSHGTGYEQYF	TGTGCCAGCAGCCATGGGACAGGGTACGAGCAGTACTTC
TRBV18	.	.	TRBJ2-5	CASSRRREETQYF	TGTGCCAGCTCACGGAGGAGGGAAGAGACCCAGTACTTC
TRBV5-4	.	.	TRBJ1-5	CASSASGEPQHF	TGTGCCAGCAGCGCCTCAGGGGAACCCCAGCATTTT
TRBV2	.	.	TRBJ2-5	CASRPGQETQYF	TGTGCCAGCAGGCCGGGACAAGAGACCCAGTACTTC
TRBV10-3	.	few	TRBJ1-6	CAISVRDYNSPLHF	TGTGCCATCAGCGTCCGGGACTATAATTCACCCCTCCACTTT
TRBV6-5	TRBD1	.	TRBJ1-2	CASSNDRGRDGYTF	TGTGCCAGCAGTAACGACAGGGGGCGCGATGGCTACACCTTC
TRBV5-4	.	once	TRBJ2-7	CASSSGTPGREQYF	TGTGCCAGCAGCTCCGGAACACCGGGGAGGGAGCAGTACTTC
TRBV30	TRBD1	few	TRBJ1-2	CAWRGGQGRKGYTF	TGTGCCTGGAGAGGAGGACAGGGAAGGAAAGGCTACACCTTC